The 24 T cell receptor beta chains below were found in one sample sequenced in a study of blood T cell repertoires in COVID-19. Data came from immunoSEQ multiplex PCR; TCRdb stores just in-frame clones and leaves some out. This sample has some 100,000 clones, with approximately 81% found just once. Sequenced input: peripheral blood. These receptors were taken from a man aged 55 to 70 with acute or convalescent COVID-19.

The chain has TRBV19 and TRBJ2-1; the match to TRBD2 covers 8 bases. The germline V gene encodes CDR1 LNHDA and CDR2 SQIVND (reference sequence). J was trimmed by 3 bases and V by 6 bases; bases with no gene match: 4. This CDR3 comprises 14 residues. The CDR3 reads CASRRAGDYNEQFF. CDR3 coding DNA: TGTGCCAGTAGACGAGCGGGGGACTACAATGAGCAGTTCTTC.

As regards this clone: Other nucleotide sequences in the sample specify the same CDR3. The chain is built from TRBV6-5 and TRBJ1-5; 9 bases match TRBD1. CDR1 is MNHEY and CDR2 is SVGAGI in the germline V gene. The J segment lost 5 bases and the V segment lost 2 bases, leaving 1 base of the junction unmatched. CDR3 length: 14 amino acids. The CDR3 here is CASSYRTGDQPQHF. The CDR3 DNA follows: TGTGCCAGCAGTTACAGGACAGGGGATCAGCCCCAGCATTTT.

The gene calls are TRBV27 and TRBJ1-2; no reliable D call. The CDR3 sequence is 14 residues long. The V and J ends lost 5 bases and 0 bases respectively, with 10 bases between them. Germline V CDR1 and CDR2: MNHEY, SMNVEV (reference sequence). The CDR3 is CASSKAGSNYGYTF. CDR3 in DNA: TGTGCCAGCAGTAAGGCGGGTTCTAACTATGGCTACACCTTC.

J is TRBJ2-3 and V is TRBV7-2; 7 bases line up with TRBD2. Per germline, CDR1 SGHTA and CDR2 FQGNSA. The CDR3 contains 14 residues. V trimming: 5 bases; J trimming: 1 base; junction bases outside the gene matches: 3. The CDR3 DNA is TGTGCCAGCAGCGTAAGCGGGGGCACAGATACGCAGTATTTT. Its protein is CASSVSGGTDTQYF.

V and J are TRBV7-2 and TRBJ2-7; D perhaps matches TRBD1 (5 bases). Germline lookup yields CDR1 SGHTA and CDR2 FQGNSA. V gave up 1 base and J gave up 6 bases, with 13 bases separating them. This CDR3 has 14 amino acids. The CDR3 region has the DNA TGTGCCAGCAGCTTAGAGACGACAGTCGGCGAGCAGTACTTC. Translation: CASSLETTVGEQYF.

The V gene is TRBV7-2, the J gene TRBJ2-7; D possibly corresponds to TRBD2 (5 bases). The CDR3 totals 15 residues. Germline V lookup: CDR1 SGHTA, CDR2 FQGNSA. V was cut by 1 base and J by 0 bases, with 10 bases left in between. DNA of the CDR3: TGTGCCAGCAGCTTAGGGGCCGGGATCTCCTACGAGCAGTACTTC. Protein sequence: CASSLGAGISYEQYF.

The chain couples TRBV7-6 to TRBJ2-7, with D tentatively TRBD1 (7 bases). The CDR3 loop spans 17 amino acids. From germline, CDR1 is SGHVS and CDR2 FNYEAQ. Trimming removed 5 bases from V and 4 bases from J, with 24 bases in between. For the CDR3, the DNA is TGTGCCAGCAGCCAAAACAGGAGGGCCAGGGGGTTATACGAGCAGTACTTC. It translates to CASSQNRRARGLYEQYF. Using reference TRBV7-6 and TRBJ2-7 for the parts outside the CDR3, the full variable domain is GAGVSQSPRYKVTKRGQDVALRCDPISGHVSLYWYRQALGQGPEFLTYFNYEAQQDKSGLPNDRFSAERPEGSISTLTIQRTEQRDSAMYRCASSQNRRARGLYEQYFGPGTRLTVT.

Details on this clone: Different DNA sequences within this sample yield the same CDR3. CDR3 protein: CASSRTGSGETQYF. CDR3 in DNA: TGTGCCAGTAGTAGGACAGGGTCGGGAGAGACCCAGTACTTC. The chain carries TRBV19 and TRBJ2-5; 8 bases line up with TRBD1. The length of the CDR3 is 14 residues. Germline-derived CDR1 and CDR2 are LNHDA and SQIVND (reference sequence). The trim removed 4 bases at V and 4 bases at J, leaving 5 bases unmatched.

V and J are TRBV2 and TRBJ2-4; no definite D call. V was pared by 7 bases and J by 0 bases, with 10 bases between. CDR1 and CDR2 from the germline V gene are SNHLY and FYNNEI. This CDR3 is 14 amino acids long. The CDR3 sequence: CASIGTLAKNIQYF. In nucleotides, the CDR3 is TGTGCCAGCATCGGTACCCTAGCCAAAAACATTCAGTACTTC.

CDR3 sequence: CASVSDSYTDTQYF. CDR3 DNA sequence: TGTGCCAGCGTGAGTGATTCCTACACAGATACGCAGTATTTT. The chain carries TRBV2 and TRBJ2-3; unclear D gene. The germline gives CDR1 SNHLY, CDR2 FYNNEI. The CDR3 covers 14 residues. V was pared by 8 bases and J by 2 bases, with 14 bases between.

The CDR3 spells CASSYEQGSSYEQYF. In DNA, the CDR3 is TGTGCCAGCAGTTACGAACAGGGGTCCTCCTACGAGCAGTACTTC. The chain couples TRBV6-6 to TRBJ2-7; TRBD1 matches at 7 bases. The CDR3 length is 15 residues. Trimming took 2 bases from V and 0 from J; bases not matched to a gene: 4. Germline lookup yields CDR1 MNHNY and CDR2 SVGAGI (reference sequence).

J is TRBJ2-7 and V is TRBV29-1; 11 nucleotides align to TRBD1. V lost 1 base, J lost 1 base, and 6 bases stayed unmatched. The CDR3 runs to 16 residues. Germline loops: CDR1 SQVTM, CDR2 ANQGSEA. CDR3 in DNA: TGCAGCGTTGAAGGCACGGGACAGGGGGTGTCCTACGAGCAGTACTTC. Encoded protein: CSVEGTGQGVSYEQYF.

The chain links TRBV5-5 to TRBJ2-2; D gene unclear. Germline-derived CDR1 and CDR2 are SGHKS and YYEKEE (reference sequence). The CDR3 sequence is 15 residues long. The V end lost 0 bases, the J end lost 1 base, and 7 bases lay between the germline ends. For the CDR3, the DNA is TGTGCCAGCAGCTTGGGGTGGCAGAACACCGGGGAGCTGTTTTTT. It translates to CASSLGWQNTGELFF.

The chain employs TRBV2 and TRBJ1-4; TRBD1 aligns across 9 bases. Germline CDR1 SNHLY, CDR2 FYNNEI. V was pared by 6 bases and J by 0 bases, with 8 bases of the junction left unmatched. This CDR3 is built from 17 residues. As DNA, the CDR3 is TGTGCCAGCAGCTGGGACAGGGAAAAATCAACTAATGAAAAACTGTTTTTT. Residues: CASSWDREKSTNEKLFF.

V gene TRBV4-1 combines with J gene TRBJ1-5; a weak D match, TRBD1 (6 bases). Per the germline V gene, CDR1 is MGHRA and CDR2 is YSYEKL. The CDR3 is 15 amino acids. Trimming took off 0 bases at V and 6 bases at J, with 12 bases between the two ends. Here the CDR3 reads CASSQERGRSQPQHF. In DNA form, the CDR3 reads TGCGCCAGCAGCCAAGAGAGGGGGAGAAGTCAGCCCCAGCATTTT.

This chain joins TRBV11-2 and TRBJ2-7; D call uncertain. The CDR3 contains 11 residues. Looked up from germline, CDR1 is SGHAT and CDR2 is FQNNGV. The germline V and J ends were trimmed by 5 bases and 7 bases, with 9 bases remaining between them. The CDR3 DNA reads TGTGCCAGCAGCCGAGAGGTGGAGCAGTACTTC. Encoded protein: CASSREVEQYF.

The gene calls are TRBV2 and TRBJ2-1; possibly TRBD1 for D (6 bases). CDR1 SNHLY and CDR2 FYNNEI come from the germline V gene. CDR3 length equals 14 residues. Trimming stripped 7 bases from V and 10 bases from J, with 20 bases between. In DNA form, the CDR3 reads TGTGCCAGCACCTATGAAACAGGGAAGGGGGAGCAGTTCTTC. It translates to CASTYETGKGEQFF.

This rearrangement joins TRBV9 to TRBJ1-3; no clear D. CDR3 size: 15 residues. CDR1 is SGDLS and CDR2 is YYNGEE in the germline V gene. Between the trimmed V and J ends, which lost 3 bases and 4 bases, there was a span of 14 bases. The CDR3 DNA is TGTGCCAGCAGCGCCAGAAGTATTTCCGGAAACACCATATATTTT. Protein product: CASSARSISGNTIYF.

The genes are TRBV5-1 and TRBJ2-3; the D gene is possibly TRBD1 (6 bases). V was trimmed by 4 bases and J by 1 base, leaving 10 bases between them. The CDR3 covers 14 residues. Germline V gene data show CDR1 as SGHRS and CDR2 as YFSETQ. CDR3 DNA: TGCGCCAGCAGCGCCGGACAGCGCACAGATACGCAGTATTTT. Amino acid sequence: CASSAGQRTDTQYF.

The chain joins TRBV4-1 to TRBJ2-3, with D perhaps TRBD1 (5 bases). The CDR3 is made up of 14 amino acids. The V end was cut by 0 bases, the J end by 7 bases, with 11 bases between. Germline V CDR1 and CDR2: MGHRA, YSYEKL. The CDR3 is CASSQDSQGYTQYF. The CDR3, as DNA: TGCGCCAGCAGCCAAGATTCCCAGGGATATACGCAGTATTTT.

This chain uses TRBV24-1 with TRBJ2-3; a weak D match, TRBD2 (6 bases). V was clipped by 9 bases and J by 4 bases, with 19 bases between them. The germline gives CDR1 KGHDR, CDR2 SFDVKD. CDR3 length: 15 amino acids. CDR3 sequence reads: CATGGYGLLADTQYF. The DNA for the CDR3 is TGTGCCACCGGGGGGTACGGACTATTGGCAGATACGCAGTATTTT.

The rearrangement links TRBV7-3 to TRBJ1-2; a weak D match, TRBD1 (5 bases). Germline V CDR1 and CDR2: SGHTA, FQGTGA. V lost 5 bases and J lost 1, with 17 bases in between. CDR3 length: 16 amino acids. CDR3 protein: CASSQRSGGINYGYTF. In DNA form, the CDR3 reads TGTGCCAGCAGCCAGCGATCCGGGGGGATTAACTATGGCTACACCTTC.

The chain recombines TRBV10-3 with TRBJ2-5; the match to TRBD2 covers 7 bases. CDR1 is ENHRY and CDR2 is SYGVKD in the germline V gene. V lost 0 bases, J lost 7 bases, and 8 bases stayed unmatched. The CDR3 consists of 15 residues. The CDR3 sequence: CAISESGGYSMTQYF. Here the CDR3 DNA reads TGTGCCATCAGTGAGTCGGGAGGGTATAGCATGACCCAGTACTTC.

This clone was seen a few times. The V call is TRBV2, the J call TRBJ2-7; the D gene is possibly TRBD2 (5 bases). This CDR3 is 15 amino acids long. Trimming stripped 6 bases from V and 0 bases from J, with 15 bases between. Germline V gene data show CDR1 as SNHLY and CDR2 as FYNNEI. The CDR3 sequence is CASRAAPGSSYEQYF. The CDR3 DNA follows: TGTGCCAGCAGGGCCGCCCCGGGGAGCTCCTACGAGCAGTACTTC.